The clone carrying this T cell receptor (beta chain) was seen a handful of times. The data derive from a study of patients and donors after allogeneic stem cell transplantation. Trimming pared 2 bases from V and 10 bases from J, leaving 12 bases between. Looked up from germline, CDR1 is SGDLS and CDR2 is YYNGEE. The CDR3 loop spans 13 amino acids. TCRdb reprocessed the RT-PCR reads with MiXCR, giving one entry per CDR3 protein. The top ten clones hold roughly 6.4% of a sample with about 960,000 distinct CDR3 sequences, under 20% of them seen once. The chain has TRBV9 and TRBJ1-4; D unclear. This TCR was sampled from a human donor who was either an allogeneic HSCT recipient or a stem cell or donor lymphocyte infusion donor (not recorded which). It is not recorded whose cells these are; they may come from a transplant donor. The sample was blood, either unsorted or a sorted T cell fraction (not recorded which). DNA of the CDR3: TGTGCCAGCAGCGTGACCGGGTTGGTAAAACTGTTTTTT. Translated, it gives CASSVTGLVKLFF. Variable domain in full (rest from reference TRBV9 and TRBJ1-4): DSGVTQTPKHLITATGQRVTLRCSPRSGDLSVYWYQQSLDQGLQFLIQYYNGEERAKGNILERFSAQQFPDLHSELNLSSLELGDSALYFCASSVTGLVKLFFGSGTQLSVL.